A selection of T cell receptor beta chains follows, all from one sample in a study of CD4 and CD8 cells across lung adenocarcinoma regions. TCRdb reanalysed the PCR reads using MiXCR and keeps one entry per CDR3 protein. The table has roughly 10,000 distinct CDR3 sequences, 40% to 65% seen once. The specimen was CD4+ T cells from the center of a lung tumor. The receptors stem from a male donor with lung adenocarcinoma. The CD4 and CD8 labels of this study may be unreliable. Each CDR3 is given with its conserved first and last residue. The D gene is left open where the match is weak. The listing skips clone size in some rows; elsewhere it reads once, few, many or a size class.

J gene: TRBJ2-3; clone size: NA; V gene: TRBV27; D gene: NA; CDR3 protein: CASSLKGVSVTDTQYF; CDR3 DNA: TGTGCCAGCAGTTTAAAAGGGGTTTCGGTCACAGATACGCAGTATTTT
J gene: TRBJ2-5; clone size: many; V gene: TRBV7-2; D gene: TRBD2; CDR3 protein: CASSPRASGGAKTQYF; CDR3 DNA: TGTGCCAGCAGCCCTAGGGCTAGCGGGGGGGCAAAGACCCAGTACTTC
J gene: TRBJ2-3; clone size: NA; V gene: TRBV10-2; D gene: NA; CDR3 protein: CARGESEKNIQYF; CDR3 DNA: TGCGCCAGGGGTGAGTCGGAGAAAAATATTCAGTATTTT
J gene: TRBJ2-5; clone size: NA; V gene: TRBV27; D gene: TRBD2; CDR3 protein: CASSPWTSGRLQETQYF; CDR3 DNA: TGTGCCAGCAGTCCCTGGACTAGCGGGAGACTCCAAGAGACCCAGTACTTC
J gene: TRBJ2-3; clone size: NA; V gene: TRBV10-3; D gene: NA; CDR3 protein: CAGRGARGAETQYF; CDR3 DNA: TGTGCGGGGAGAGGGGCGCGTGGGGCAGAGACCCAGTATTTT
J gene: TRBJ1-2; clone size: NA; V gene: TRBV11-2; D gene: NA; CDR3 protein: CASSLEQGGYGYTF; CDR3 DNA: TGTGCCAGCAGCTTAGAACAGGGTGGCTATGGCTACACCTTC
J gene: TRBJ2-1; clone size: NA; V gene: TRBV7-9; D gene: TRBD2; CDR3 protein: CASSSRTPLAGGSYNEQFF; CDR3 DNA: TGTGCCAGCAGCTCCCGGACCCCCTTAGCGGGGGGCTCCTACAATGAGCAGTTCTTC
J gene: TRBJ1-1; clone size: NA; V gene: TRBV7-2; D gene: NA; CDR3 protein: CASSPQLQGEAFF; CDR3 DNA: TGTGCCAGCAGCCCACAGCTACAGGGTGAAGCTTTCTTT
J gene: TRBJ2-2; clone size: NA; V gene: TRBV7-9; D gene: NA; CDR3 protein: CASSPLARNTGELFF; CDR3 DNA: TGTGCCAGCAGCCCCCTGGCCAGAAACACCGGGGAGCTGTTTTTT
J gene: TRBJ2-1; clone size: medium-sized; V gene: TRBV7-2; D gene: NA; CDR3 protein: CASRQTSSSYNEQFF; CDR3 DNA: TGTGCCAGCAGACAAACTAGTAGCTCCTACAATGAGCAGTTCTTC
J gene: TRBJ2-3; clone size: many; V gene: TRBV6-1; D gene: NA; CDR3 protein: CASRRGSGSTDTQYF; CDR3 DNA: TGTGCCAGCAGACGAGGGTCCGGCAGCACAGATACGCAGTATTTT
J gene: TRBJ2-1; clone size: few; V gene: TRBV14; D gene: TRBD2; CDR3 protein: CASSPPGLAGAYNEQFF; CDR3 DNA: TGTGCCAGCAGCCCTCCGGGACTAGCGGGAGCCTACAATGAGCAGTTCTTC
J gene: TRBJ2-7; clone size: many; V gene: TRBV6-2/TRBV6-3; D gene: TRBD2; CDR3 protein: CASSYETSGSYEQYF; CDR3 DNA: TGTGCCAGCAGTTACGAGACTAGCGGCTCCTACGAGCAGTACTTC
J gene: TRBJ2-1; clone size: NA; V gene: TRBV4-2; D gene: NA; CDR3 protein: CASSQPQGDNEQFF; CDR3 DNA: TGTGCCAGCAGCCAACCTCAGGGAGACAATGAGCAGTTCTTC
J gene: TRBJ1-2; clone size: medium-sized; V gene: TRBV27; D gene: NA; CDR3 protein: CASSSSRGYTF; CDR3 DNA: TGTGCCAGCAGTTCCTCGCGCGGCTACACCTTC
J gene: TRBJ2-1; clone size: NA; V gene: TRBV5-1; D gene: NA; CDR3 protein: CASSPGASAVNEQFF; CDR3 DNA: TGCGCCAGCAGCCCCGGGGCCTCCGCCGTGAATGAGCAGTTCTTC
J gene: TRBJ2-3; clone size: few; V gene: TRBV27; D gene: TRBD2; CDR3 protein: CASRSGGGARATETQYF; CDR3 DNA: TGTGCCAGCAGATCGGGGGGAGGGGCGCGGGCGACAGAGACCCAGTATTTC
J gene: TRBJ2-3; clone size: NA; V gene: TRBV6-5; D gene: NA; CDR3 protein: CATAVMGGGFTDTQYF; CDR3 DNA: TGTGCCACAGCAGTTATGGGGGGCGGATTCACAGATACGCAGTATTTT
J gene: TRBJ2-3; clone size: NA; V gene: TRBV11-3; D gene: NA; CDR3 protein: CASSYPGMPQYF; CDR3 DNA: TGTGCCAGCAGCTACCCAGGCATGCCCCAGTATTTT
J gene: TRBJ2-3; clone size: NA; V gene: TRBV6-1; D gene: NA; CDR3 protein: CVSTGAGVWDTDTQYF; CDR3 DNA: TGTGTCAGCACGGGGGCCGGGGTTTGGGACACAGATACCCAGTATTTC
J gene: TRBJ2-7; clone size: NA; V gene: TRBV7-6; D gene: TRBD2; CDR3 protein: CASSLTFGGTGFLAGGYEQYF; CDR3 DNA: TGTGCCAGCAGCTTAACCTTCGGGGGGACAGGGTTTCTAGCGGGAGGCTACGAGCAGTACTTC
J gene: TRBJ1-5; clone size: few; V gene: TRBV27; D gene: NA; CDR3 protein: CASSPGGRTQPQHF; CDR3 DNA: TGTGCCAGCAGTCCTGGGGGACGAACCCAGCCCCAGCATTTT
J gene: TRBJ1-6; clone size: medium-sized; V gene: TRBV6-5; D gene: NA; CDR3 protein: CASSYSGGPLHF; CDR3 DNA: TGTGCCAGCAGTTACTCGGGGGGACCCCTCCACTTT
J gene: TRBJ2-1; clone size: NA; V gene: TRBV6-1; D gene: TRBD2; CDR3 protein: CASSGSPGTSGSYEQFF; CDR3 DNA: TGTGCCAGCAGTGGATCTCCCGGGACTAGCGGCTCCTACGAGCAGTTCTTC
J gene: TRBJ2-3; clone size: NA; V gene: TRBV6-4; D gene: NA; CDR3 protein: CASSDSAGGDTQYF; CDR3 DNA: TGTGCCAGCAGTGACTCGGCAGGTGGCGATACGCAGTATTTT
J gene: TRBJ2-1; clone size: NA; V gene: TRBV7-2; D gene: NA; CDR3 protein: CASSFGQPGETQFF; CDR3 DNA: TGTGCCAGCAGCTTTGGGCAGCCGGGGGAGACCCAGTTCTTC
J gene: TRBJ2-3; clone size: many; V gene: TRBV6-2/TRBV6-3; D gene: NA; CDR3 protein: CASSSTPLGRPGDTQYF; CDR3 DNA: TGTGCCAGCAGTTCAACCCCCCTGGGACGACCCGGGGATACGCAGTATTTT
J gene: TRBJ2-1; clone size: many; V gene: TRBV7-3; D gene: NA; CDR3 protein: CASSLNPGAYNEQFF; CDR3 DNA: TGTGCCAGCAGCTTAAATCCGGGAGCCTACAATGAGCAGTTCTTC
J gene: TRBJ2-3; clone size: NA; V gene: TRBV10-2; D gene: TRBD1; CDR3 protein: CARRGLARDTQYF; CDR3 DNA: TGCGCCAGGAGGGGGCTAGCCAGGGATACGCAGTATTTT
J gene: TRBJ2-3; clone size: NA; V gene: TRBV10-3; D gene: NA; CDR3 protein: CGTSHASRDPDTQYF; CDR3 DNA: TGTGGCACGAGTCACGCTAGCCGTGACCCAGATACCCAGTATTTT
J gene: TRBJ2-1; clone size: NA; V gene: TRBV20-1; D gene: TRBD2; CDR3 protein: CSGLAGIYNEQFF; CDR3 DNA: TGCAGTGGGCTAGCGGGAATCTACAATGAGCAGTTCTTC
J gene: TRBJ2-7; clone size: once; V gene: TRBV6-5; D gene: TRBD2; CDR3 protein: CASSSTGGAGGRDTDTQYF; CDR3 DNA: TGTGCCAGCAGTTCCACCGGGGGGGCGGGGGGCCGTGACACAGATACGCAGTACTTC
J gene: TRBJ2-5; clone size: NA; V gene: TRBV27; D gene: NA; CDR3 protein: CASSFGARGTDTQYF; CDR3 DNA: TGTGCCAGCAGTTTCGGGGCCCGTGGCACAGATACCCAGTACTTC
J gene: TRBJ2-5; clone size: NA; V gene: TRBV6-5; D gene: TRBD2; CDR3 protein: CASSSSGGAGGRDQETQYF; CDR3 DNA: TGTGCCAGCAGTTCCAGCGGGGGAGCGGGGGGCCGTGACCAAGAGACCCAGTATTTC
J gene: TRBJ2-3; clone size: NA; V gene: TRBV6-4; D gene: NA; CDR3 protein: CASGGSGRRGPDTQYF; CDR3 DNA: TGTGCCAGCGGGGGATCGGGACGACGTGGCCCAGATACCCAGTACTTT
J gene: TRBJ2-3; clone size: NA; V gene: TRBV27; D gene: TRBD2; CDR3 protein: CASSRPSGSLTDTQYF; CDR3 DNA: TGTGCCAGCAGTAGACCAAGCGGGAGTCTCACAGATACGCAGTATTTT
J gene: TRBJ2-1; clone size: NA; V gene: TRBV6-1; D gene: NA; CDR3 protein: CASSALEGVPYEQFF; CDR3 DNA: TGTGCCAGCAGTGCCTTAGAAGGGGTCCCCTACGAGCAGTTCTTC
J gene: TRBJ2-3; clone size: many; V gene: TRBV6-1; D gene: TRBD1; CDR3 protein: CASSPGQSTDTQYF; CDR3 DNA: TGTGCCAGCAGTCCGGGACAGAGCACAGATACGCAGTATTTT
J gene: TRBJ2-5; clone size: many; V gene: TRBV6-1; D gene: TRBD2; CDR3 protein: CASRNELAGGPQQYF; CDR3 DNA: TGTGCCAGCAGGAACGAGCTAGCGGGAGGCCCCCAGCAGTACTTC
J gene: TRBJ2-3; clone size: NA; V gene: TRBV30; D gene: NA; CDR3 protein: CAWANFISTDTQYF; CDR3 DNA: TGTGCCTGGGCGAACTTCATTAGCACAGATACGCAGTATTTT
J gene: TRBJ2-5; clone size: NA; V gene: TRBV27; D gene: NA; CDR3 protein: CASSSPGATAQTF; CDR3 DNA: TGTGCCAGCAGTTCCCCGGGGGCCACGGCCCAGACTTTC
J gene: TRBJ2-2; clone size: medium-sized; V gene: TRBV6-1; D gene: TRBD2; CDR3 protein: CASSESFVGGGVANTGELFF; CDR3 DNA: TGTGCCAGCAGTGAAAGTTTTGTTGGGGGGGGGGTTGCGAACACCGGGGAGCTGTTTTTT
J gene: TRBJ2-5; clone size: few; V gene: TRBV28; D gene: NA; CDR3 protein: CASSSSGGYQETQYF; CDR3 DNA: TGTGCCAGCAGTTCCTCAGGGGGGTACCAAGAGACCCAGTACTTC
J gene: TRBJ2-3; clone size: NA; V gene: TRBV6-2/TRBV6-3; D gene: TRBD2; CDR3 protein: CASRPSGLAGTYSPDTQYF; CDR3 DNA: TGTGCCAGCAGACCCTCGGGACTAGCGGGGACCTATAGCCCAGATACGCAGTACTTT
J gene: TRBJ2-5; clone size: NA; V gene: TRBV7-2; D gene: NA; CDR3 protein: CASSGAAGQNTQYF; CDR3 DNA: TGTGCCAGCAGCGGAGCCGCCGGCCAAAACACCCAGTACTTC
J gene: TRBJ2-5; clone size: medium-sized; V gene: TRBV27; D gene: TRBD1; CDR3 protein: CASSLKGGAETQYF; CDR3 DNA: TGTGCCAGCAGTTTGAAAGGGGGCGCGGAGACCCAGTACTTC